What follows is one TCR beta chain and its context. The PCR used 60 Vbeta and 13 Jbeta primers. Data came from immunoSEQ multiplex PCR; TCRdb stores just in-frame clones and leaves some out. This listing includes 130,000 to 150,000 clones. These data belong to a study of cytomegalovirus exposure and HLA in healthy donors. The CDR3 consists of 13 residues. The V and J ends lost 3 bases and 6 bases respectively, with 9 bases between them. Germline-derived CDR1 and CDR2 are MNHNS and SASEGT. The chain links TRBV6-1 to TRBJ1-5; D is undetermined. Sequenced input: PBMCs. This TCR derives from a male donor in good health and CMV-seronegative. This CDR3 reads CASSDRIIQPQHF. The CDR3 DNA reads TGTGCCAGCAGTGACAGGATCATTCAGCCCCAGCATTTT.